The next 5 T cell receptor beta chains were all read from a single sample in a study of shared clonotypes between healthy human individuals. Positive CCR7 selection of CD45RO-negative cells yielded the naive CD8 cells, and terminally differentiated effector memory CD45RA+ cells were excluded. TCRdb keeps only in-frame clones here, not all; method: immunoSEQ multiplex PCR. The table records some 2 million clones, approximately 95% of them present only once. The specimen sequenced was naive CD8+ T cells sorted from blood. The receptors were sampled from a man aged 18 to 30 in good health.

The genes are TRBV6-5 and TRBJ2-2; D remains unclear. From germline, CDR1 is MNHEY and CDR2 SVGAGI. V was clipped by 2 bases and J by 7 bases, with 14 bases between them. The CDR3 spans 15 residues. The CDR3 DNA is TGTGCCAGCAGTTACAAGGCAACTACTGGCGGGGAGCTGTTTTTT. Protein: CASSYKATTGGELFF.

This chain joins TRBV27 and TRBJ1-5; D perhaps matches TRBD1 (6 bases). Trimming left V 5 bases short and J 2 bases short, with 13 bases between. Per germline, CDR1 MNHEY and CDR2 SMNVEV (reference sequence). The CDR3 has 15 amino acids. The CDR3 is CASSIQGVGNQPQHF. The CDR3 DNA sequence: TGTGCCAGCAGTATACAGGGTGTCGGCAATCAGCCCCAGCATTTT.

In regard to this clone: Other DNA sequences in this sample translate to the same CDR3. The chain has TRBV15 and TRBJ1-3; D is ambiguous. Trimming removed 0 bases at V and 2 bases at J, with 8 bases between. Germline CDR1 LNHNV, CDR2 YYDKDF (reference sequence). The CDR3 runs to 15 residues. CDR3 in DNA: TGTGCCACCAGCAGAGATCGGGGAACTGGAAACACCATATATTTT. The encoded protein is CATSRDRGTGNTIYF.

This clone was counted a single time. The V and J genes are TRBV6-6 and TRBJ2-5; D may be TRBD1 or TRBD2 (7 bases each). The germline CDR1 and CDR2 sequences are MNHNY and SVGAGI (reference sequence). There are 15 residues in the CDR3. Trimming removed 2 bases at V and 1 base at J, with 11 bases between. The DNA of the CDR3 is TGTGCCAGCAGTTACGGGGGGGACAGCCAAGAGACCCAGTACTTC. Its protein product is CASSYGGDSQETQYF.

The chain recombines TRBV10-2 with TRBJ2-5; the D is unclear. V lost 2 bases, J lost 3 bases, and 7 bases lay in between. Germline-derived CDR1 and CDR2 are WSHSY and SAAADI. This CDR3 region has 13 residues. CDR3 bases: TGCGCCAGCAGTGAGCCCTTAAAAGAGACCCAGTACTTC. Its translation is CASSEPLKETQYF.